This T cell receptor beta chain originates from a study of T cells in Graves' hyperthyroidism and ophthalmopathy. Study-level findings and limits: A 13 V-J signature model discriminated ophthalmopathy versus stable hyperthyroidism. Ophthalmopathy, which appeared later, was predicted by the model a median about 6 months before onset.

Germline CDR1 LNHNV, CDR2 YYDKDF (reference sequence). The CDR3 runs 15 residues. V lost 1 base to trimming and J lost 0 bases, with 7 bases between them. Each patient was aged 18 to 65 and had newly diagnosed hyperthyroidism of under 2 months' duration. Orbital computed tomography, thyroid ultrasound, serum thyroxine and TRAb, and clinical symptoms together informed the diagnoses. TCR beta CDR3 regions were amplified from RNA transcripts. When the TCR CDR3 underwent first-round RT-PCR, the HTBI primer set was used. TCRdb reprocessed the multiplex PCR reads via MiXCR and lists one record per CDR3 protein. Of hundreds of thousands of distinct CDR3 sequences in the sample, roughly 13% were seen once. At least ten counts were recorded for this clonotype. The antigen remains unidentified.

The TCR originated in a woman between 18 and 29 years old with Graves' hyperthyroidism. What was sequenced was blood. The chain uses TRBV15 and TRBJ1-5; no definite D call. CDR3 loop: CATSRASYSNQPQHF. DNA of the CDR3: TGTGCCACCAGCAGAGCCTCCTATAGCAATCAGCCCCAGCATTTT.